The rows below give T cell receptor beta chains drawn from one sample of a study of technical replicates of blood from a few donors. The method was immunoSEQ multiplex PCR; TCRdb's version includes in-frame clones alone and lacks a portion of them. The sample includes approximately 100,000 clones, 90% to 96% of them seen just once. The specimen was T cells isolated from PBMCs. The receptors derive from a human donor in good health. Both conserved end residues are part of each CDR3. The D gene is left open where the match is weak. Expanded clones are given a class, and other clones once, few, many or no size at all.

V,D,size,J,DNA,CDR3
TRBV4-2,NA,NA,TRBJ2-1,TGTGCCAGCAGCGGGAGCGGCCTCTACAATGAGCAGTTCTTC,CASSGSGLYNEQFF
TRBV5-4,NA,NA,TRBJ2-1,TGTGCCAGCAGCTTTCGCGACAGGCCCTACAATGAGCAGTTCTTC,CASSFRDRPYNEQFF
TRBV10-3,NA,NA,TRBJ2-7,TGTGCTGTAAGGACAGAAACGTACGAGCAGTACTTC,CAVRTETYEQYF
TRBV5-6,TRBD1,NA,TRBJ2-7,TGTGCCAGCAGCTACGGGACAGATTCCTACGAGCAGTACTTC,CASSYGTDSYEQYF
TRBV9,TRBD1,NA,TRBJ2-7,TGTGCCAGCAGCGCCACGACAGGGGGGTACGAGCAGTACTTC,CASSATTGGYEQYF
TRBV5-1,TRBD2,NA,TRBJ2-3,TGCGCCAGCAGCCAGGGACTAGCGGGAGATCATTATTTT,CASSQGLAGDHYF
TRBV27,TRBD1,once,TRBJ2-6,TGTGCCAGCAGTTTATCGTGGGACAGGACATTCTCTGGGGCCAACGTCCTGACTTTC,CASSLSWDRTFSGANVLTF
TRBV7-8,NA,NA,TRBJ1-3,TGTGCCAGCAGCGCCGGGACACCAACCTTCTCTGGAAACACCATATATTTT,CASSAGTPTFSGNTIYF
TRBV6-1,TRBD1,NA,TRBJ2-7,TGTGCCAGCATTCGTGGGACAGGGAGCACCTACGAGCAGTACTTC,CASIRGTGSTYEQYF
TRBV6-5,TRBD1,NA,TRBJ1-5,TGTGCCAGCAGCTCACGACAGGGAGATCAGCCCCAGCATTTT,CASSSRQGDQPQHF
TRBV4-1,TRBD1,NA,TRBJ2-6,TGCGCCAGCAGCCAAGAGAAGGGGAGACAGGGGAGGTCTGGGGCCAACGTCCTGACTTTC,CASSQEKGRQGRSGANVLTF
TRBV10-1,NA,once,TRBJ2-7,TGCGCCAGCAGTAGCGGAACCTACGAGCAGTACTTC,CASSSGTYEQYF
TRBV6-1,NA,NA,TRBJ1-1,TGTGCCAGCAGACAGGGAACGGGCACTGAAGCTTTCTTT,CASRQGTGTEAFF
TRBV25-1,NA,once,TRBJ2-1,TGTGCCAGCAGTGAAGGATATAGACTTGCGGATTACAATGAGCAGTTCTTC,CASSEGYRLADYNEQFF
TRBV6-5,NA,NA,TRBJ1-2,TGTGCCAGCAATAACATCGAATCCCCTGGTGGCTACACCTTC,CASNNIESPGGYTF